Shown below are 14 T cell receptor beta chains from a single sample sequenced in a study of blood T cells in healthy people across ages. A second about 6 to 12 cycle PCR used barcoded and J-beta primers. TCRdb reanalysed the 5' RACE reads using MiXCR and keeps one entry per CDR3 protein. This table holds about 1 million distinct CDR3 sequences, more than 35% found once. Sequencing used blood. Receptors originate from an older woman in good health.

The chain uses TRBV20-1 and TRBJ2-7; TRBD1 might be the D (5 bases). This CDR3 is 13 amino acids long. Trimming removed 2 bases at V and 3 bases at J, with 11 bases between. Germline-derived CDR1 and CDR2 are DFQATT and SNEGSKA (reference sequence). The CDR3 sequence is CSARPTQGYEQYF. The CDR3, as DNA: TGCAGTGCTAGACCGACTCAGGGCTACGAGCAGTACTTC.

This rearrangement joins TRBV29-1 to TRBJ2-1; 14 positions match TRBD2. This CDR3 is 14 amino acids long. The J segment lost 5 bases and the V segment lost 8 bases, leaving 5 bases of the junction unmatched. CDR1 SQVTM and CDR2 ANQGSEA come from the germline V gene. The CDR3: CSSPGLAGDNEQFF. CDR3 DNA: TGCAGCTCCCCGGGACTAGCGGGGGACAATGAGCAGTTCTTC.

The chain links TRBV7-2 to TRBJ1-1; 8 bases agree with TRBD1. V was clipped by 3 bases and J by 4 bases; unmatched bases: 7. The CDR3 covers 15 residues. Germline CDR1 is SGHTA and CDR2 is FQGNSA. The DNA of the CDR3 is TGTGCCAGCAGCTTCGGACAGGGTTGGGGCACTGAAGCTTTCTTT. Protein: CASSFGQGWGTEAFF.

There are a few counts of this clonotype. Written as DNA, the CDR3 is TGTGCTAGTGGTACGGGCCCGCCCCAGCATTTT. The encoded protein is CASGTGPPQHF. The chain recombines TRBV12-5 with TRBJ1-5; D gene unclear. Germline V gives CDR1 LGHNT, CDR2 FRNRAP. The V end was cut by 5 bases, the J end by 9 bases, with 8 bases between. The CDR3 loop spans 11 amino acids.

The V call is TRBV29-1, the J call TRBJ2-7; TRBD1 matches at 10 bases. Germline V lookup: CDR1 SQVTM, CDR2 ANQGSEA. The CDR3 runs to 14 residues. V shed 3 bases, J shed 5 bases, and the junction held 7 bases outside the gene matches. In DNA, the CDR3 is TGCAGCGTTGACGAGGGACAGGGGACCCACGAGCAGTACTTC. The encoded protein is CSVDEGQGTHEQYF.

This clonotype was seen only once. The chain is built from TRBV19 and TRBJ2-1; TRBD2 might be the D (6 bases). Per the germline V gene, CDR1 is LNHDA and CDR2 is SQIVND (reference sequence). The CDR3 extends over 12 amino acids. Trimming pared 9 bases from V and 6 bases from J, leaving 12 bases between. The CDR3 spells CASDMGGNEQFF. CDR3 nucleotide sequence: TGTGCCAGCGACATGGGAGGCAATGAGCAGTTCTTC.

This chain uses TRBV9 with TRBJ2-2; TRBD2 matches 10 bases. CDR1 and CDR2 from the germline V gene are SGDLS and YYNGEE. After removal of 3 bases from V and 4 bases from J, the junction contained 3 bases not matched to a gene. This CDR3 region has 15 residues. The CDR3 reads CASSAGTSATGELFF. CDR3 nucleotides: TGTGCCAGCAGCGCCGGGACTAGCGCCACCGGGGAGCTGTTTTTT.

The chain is built from TRBV30 and TRBJ2-4; D is uncertain. The CDR3 totals 14 residues. CDR1 and CDR2 (germline): GTSNPN, SVGIG (reference sequence). The V gene lost 8 bases and the J gene lost 0 bases, with 14 bases spanning the gap. CDR3 nucleotide sequence: TGTGCCGGCCAATGGACCTTAGCCAAAAACATTCAGTACTTC. Protein sequence: CAGQWTLAKNIQYF.

The sample holds many counts of this clonotype. CDR3 residues: CSATQLGPYEQYF. The DNA for the CDR3 is TGCAGTGCTACCCAGCTTGGACCCTACGAGCAGTACTTC. This chain connects TRBV20-1 to TRBJ2-7; D ambiguous. V was shortened by 4 bases and J by 2 bases, with 12 bases between the two germline ends. This CDR3 has 13 amino acids. Germline loops: CDR1 DFQATT, CDR2 SNEGSKA (reference sequence).

The chain employs TRBV13 and TRBJ2-7; 11 positions match TRBD1. The V segment lost 5 bases and the J segment 3 bases; nucleotides outside the gene matches: 6. CDR3 length equals 15 residues. Germline CDR1 and CDR2: PRHDT and FYEKMQ (reference sequence). CDR3 region: CASSHRTGGFYEQYF. The DNA for the CDR3 is TGTGCCAGCAGCCATCGGACAGGGGGCTTCTACGAGCAGTACTTC.

V gene TRBV6-1 combines with J gene TRBJ1-2; D unclear. The CDR3 totals 14 residues. The V gene's germline CDR1 is MNHNS and CDR2 SASEGT. Trimming stripped 0 bases from V and 8 bases from J, with 13 bases between. CDR3 bases: TGTGCCAGCAGTGAAGCAAGGAATCCCAGAGGCTACACCTTC. This gives the protein CASSEARNPRGYTF.

This rearrangement joins TRBV27 to TRBJ2-1; maybe TRBD2 (5 bases). Trimming shortened V by 2 bases and J by 2 bases, and 13 bases separated the two germline ends. The CDR3 is 16 residues long. Germline CDR1 reads MNHEY; CDR2 reads SMNVEV (reference sequence). The CDR3 DNA follows: TGTGCCAGCAGTTTACGGGCACCGGGGACCTACAATGAGCAGTTCTTC. It is translated as CASSLRAPGTYNEQFF.

Of note for this clonotype: This CDR3 is missing its conserved last phenylalanine or tryptophan, likely due to a read error. The chain uses TRBV12-3 or TRBV12-4 and TRBJ2-1; 9 bases are shared with TRBD1. This CDR3 comprises 16 residues. V lost 4 bases to trimming and J lost 1 base; unmatched junction nucleotides: 5. The CDR3, as DNA: TGTGCCAGCAGTTCGACAGGGGGGAGATCCTACAATGAGCAGTTCTTG. This translates into CASSSTGGRSYNEQFL.

This clonotype turned up a few times. The rearrangement uses TRBV20-1 and TRBJ2-7; TRBD2 agrees at 9 bases. Per germline, CDR1 DFQATT and CDR2 SNEGSKA (reference sequence). The CDR3 runs to 15 residues. With 0 bases clipped from V and 3 bases from J, the junction kept 6 bases outside the gene matches. The CDR3, as DNA: TGCAGTGCTAGAGATTTGACTAGCGGAGGCTACGAGCAGTACTTC. The encoded protein is CSARDLTSGGYEQYF.